A single sample is the source of the 27 T cell receptor beta chains below, sequenced in a study of cytomegalovirus exposure and HLA in healthy donors. A multiplex PCR was run with 60 Vbeta primers and 13 Jbeta primers. Sequenced by immunoSEQ multiplex PCR; TCRdb stores in-frame clones only, minus some. The sample records about 150,000 clones, 60% to 85% being singletons. Material: PBMCs. The receptors shown here come from a woman aged 50 to 65 in good health and CMV-seropositive.

This chain connects TRBV27 to TRBJ1-5; TRBD1 is a possible D gene (6 bases). Per germline, CDR1 MNHEY and CDR2 SMNVEV (reference sequence). V dropped 5 bases and J dropped 3 bases, with 11 bases sitting between them. CDR3 length equals 14 residues. CDR3 sequence (DNA): TGTGCCAGCAGTCCGACAGGTTTCAATCAGCCCCAGCATTTT. Amino acid sequence: CASSPTGFNQPQHF.

This rearrangement joins TRBV7-3 to TRBJ2-1; 9 bases line up with TRBD2. Germline trimming cut 3 bases from V and 2 bases from J; bases unmatched to any gene: 2. The CDR3 extends over 15 amino acids. Looked up from germline, CDR1 is SGHTA and CDR2 is FQGTGA. The CDR3 nucleotides are TGTGCCAGCAGCTTTAGCGGGAGAACCTACAATGAGCAGTTCTTC. Translation gives CASSFSGRTYNEQFF.

The CDR3 spells CASSFDLGQGTEAFF. CDR3 sequence (DNA): TGCGCCAGCAGCTTCGATCTGGGACAGGGTACTGAAGCTTTCTTT. The rearrangement joins TRBV5-1 to TRBJ1-1; 9 bases are a match to TRBD1. The CDR3 consists of 15 residues. J lost 5 bases, V lost 2 bases, and 7 bases had no gene match. Per germline, CDR1 SGHRS and CDR2 YFSETQ.

V gene TRBV19 combines with J gene TRBJ2-1; D is uncertain. The CDR3 covers 14 residues. The ends were cut back, 11 bases at V and 4 bases at J, with 18 bases in the middle. CDR1 LNHDA and CDR2 SQIVND come from the germline V gene (reference sequence). The CDR3, as DNA: TGTGCCGCGGCTGGTGGCGCCAGTTACAATGAGCAGTTCTTC. Protein sequence: CAAAGGASYNEQFF.

The J gene is TRBJ2-5, the V gene TRBV7-2, with TRBD2 identical over 12 bases. The CDR3 totals 17 residues. Looked up from germline, CDR1 is SGHTA and CDR2 is FQGNSA. V lost 5 bases to trimming and J lost 1 base; unmatched junction nucleotides: 8. The CDR3 sequence is CASSTRGTSGFQETQYF. In DNA form, the CDR3 reads TGTGCCAGCAGCACACGGGGGACTAGCGGGTTCCAAGAGACCCAGTACTTC.

This chain links TRBV7-9 with TRBJ2-5; a possible D gene is TRBD1 (6 bases). Germline CDR1 and CDR2: SEHNR and FQNEAQ (reference sequence). Trimming cost V 0 bases and J 5 bases, with 10 bases left between them. This CDR3 comprises 14 residues. The CDR3 DNA is TGTGCCAGCAGCTTAGCGCTGGGGGCGGAGACCCAGTACTTC. Translation gives CASSLALGAETQYF.

J is TRBJ1-3 and V is TRBV5-6; D call uncertain. Germline V gives CDR1 SGHDT, CDR2 YYEEEE. CDR3 length: 16 amino acids. V lost 2 bases, J lost 0 bases, and 12 bases lay in between. The CDR3 loop reads CASSLPISNSGNTIYF. DNA for the CDR3: TGTGCCAGCAGCTTACCTATCTCCAACTCTGGAAACACCATATATTTT.

The chain combines TRBV18 with TRBJ1-2; the D gene is possibly TRBD1 (5 bases). In germline, CDR1 is KGHSH, CDR2 LQKENI. This CDR3 is built from 13 residues. With 6 bases removed from V and 4 bases from J, the gap between germline ends came to 12 bases. The CDR3 protein is CASSMDTVYGYTF. The CDR3 bases are TGTGCCAGCTCGATGGACACTGTCTATGGCTACACCTTC.

The rearrangement links TRBV11-2 to TRBJ1-4, with D tentatively TRBD1 (6 bases). Trimming took off 4 bases at V and 5 bases at J, with 11 bases between the two ends. The CDR3 runs 14 residues. Germline V gene lookup returns CDR1 SGHAT and CDR2 FQNNGV. For the CDR3, the DNA is TGTGCCAGCAGCTCACAGGGACCAAATGAAAAACTGTTTTTT. It yields the protein CASSSQGPNEKLFF.

V is TRBV25-1 and J is TRBJ1-2, with D possibly matching TRBD1 (6 bases). Trimming stripped 0 bases from V and 11 bases from J, with 19 bases between. Per germline, CDR1 MGHDK and CDR2 SYGVNS. The CDR3 contains 15 residues. The CDR3 DNA reads as TGTGCCAGCAGTGAATACGACAGGCCTTCTCCACCTTACACCTTC. Its translation is CASSEYDRPSPPYTF.

This clone was observed a handful of times. The CDR3 sequence is CASSVTGGNYGYTF. The DNA for the CDR3 is TGTGCCAGCAGCGTGACAGGCGGTAACTATGGCTACACCTTC. The chain joins TRBV5-4 to TRBJ1-2; a possible D gene is TRBD1 (6 bases). The CDR3 length is 14 residues. Germline V gene lookup returns CDR1 SGHNT and CDR2 YYREEE (reference sequence). V was clipped by 4 bases and J by 1 base, with 11 bases between them.

The gene calls are TRBV5-1 and TRBJ1-1; TRBD1 is a possible D gene (5 bases). The length of the CDR3 is 15 residues. CDR1 and CDR2 from the germline V gene are SGHRS and YFSETQ. V was clipped by 3 bases and J by 4 bases, with 16 bases between them. The CDR3 loop reads CASSSSVGPGTEAFF. CDR3 sequence (DNA): TGCGCCAGCAGCTCCTCAGTGGGGCCTGGCACTGAAGCTTTCTTT.

The chain couples TRBV5-6 to TRBJ2-7, with 8 bases identical to TRBD2. V dropped 2 bases and J dropped 3; count of bases not matched to a gene: 4. CDR3 length: 14 amino acids. In germline, CDR1 is SGHDT, CDR2 YYEEEE. DNA of the CDR3: TGTGCCAGCAGCTTTAGCGGGATACACTACGAGCAGTACTTC. Protein sequence: CASSFSGIHYEQYF.

The rearrangement links TRBV28 to TRBJ1-2; D uncertain. The CDR3 consists of 12 residues. V lost 7 bases and J lost 6, with 12 bases in between. CDR1 is MDHEN and CDR2 is SYDVKM in the germline V gene. Here the CDR3 DNA reads TGTGCCAGCACTCGGGGTAGGGATGGCTACACCTTC. Residues: CASTRGRDGYTF.

This sequence joins TRBV28 and TRBJ1-1; 7 bases map to TRBD1. The V segment lost 8 bases and the J segment 1 base; nucleotides outside the gene matches: 7. Germline lookup yields CDR1 MDHEN and CDR2 SYDVKM. There are 14 residues in the CDR3. The CDR3 DNA reads TGTGCCAGCGGACAGGTTGGGGGGAACACTGAAGCTTTCTTT. Translation gives CASGQVGGNTEAFF. The full variable domain, with the rest looked up from reference TRBV28 and TRBJ1-1, is DVKVTQSSRYLVKRTGEKVFLECVQDMDHENMFWYRQDPGLGLRLIYFSYDVKMKEKGDIPEGYSVSREKKERFSLILESASTNQTSMYLCASGQVGGNTEAFFGQGTRLTVV.

The rearrangement links TRBV4-3 to TRBJ2-5; 10 bases agree with TRBD2. The J call may be faulty, since TRBJ2-7 better matches the DNA end. The CDR3 is 15 amino acids. Looked up from germline, CDR1 is LGHNA and CDR2 is YSLEER. The CDR3 reads CASSQGPSGSHEQYF. DNA of the CDR3: TGCGCCAGCAGCCAAGGTCCTAGCGGGAGCCACGAGCAGTACTTC.

This sequence joins TRBV5-1 and TRBJ2-1; 11 nucleotides line up with TRBD2. V gave up 5 bases and J gave up 6 bases; unmatched junction bases: 10. Germline-derived CDR1 and CDR2 are SGHRS and YFSETQ. The CDR3 has 16 residues. CDR3 in amino acids: CASSLFTSGSGNEQFF. The CDR3 bases are TGCGCCAGCAGTTTGTTTACTAGCGGGAGCGGCAATGAGCAGTTCTTC.

This clone was found once. The chain's CDR3 is CASIPSRLVYGYTF. In DNA form, the CDR3 reads TGTGCCAGCATCCCCTCGAGGCTTGTCTATGGCTACACCTTC. The chain is built from TRBV2 and TRBJ1-2; D is unclear. Per the germline V gene, CDR1 is SNHLY and CDR2 is FYNNEI. V was trimmed by 7 bases and J by 4 bases, leaving 16 bases between them. This CDR3 has 14 amino acids.

This chain links TRBV11-3 with TRBJ2-2; D gene unclear. Germline CDR1 is SGHNT and CDR2 is YENEEA. The CDR3 consists of 15 residues. V lost 5 bases and J 6 bases, leaving 16 bases between the germline ends. In DNA form, the CDR3 reads TGTGCCAGCAGCCCCATACAGCCCTACGCCGGGGAGCTGTTTTTT. Translation: CASSPIQPYAGELFF.

This clone appeared once. The gene calls are TRBV23-1 and TRBJ2-7; 8 positions match TRBD1. TRBV23-1 is placed among ORFs of uncertain function. The V gene end was trimmed by 0 bases and the J gene end by 4 bases; junction bases not matched to a gene: 8. The CDR3 sequence is 16 residues long. This CDR3 reads CASSQSADREPYEQYF. CDR3 coding DNA: TGCGCCAGCAGTCAATCGGCGGACAGGGAGCCTTACGAGCAGTACTTC.

The chain joins TRBV18 to TRBJ2-7; D may be TRBD1 (5 bases). The CDR3 extends over 13 amino acids. The germline V gene encodes CDR1 KGHSH and CDR2 LQKENI. V gave up 4 bases and J gave up 5 bases, with 12 bases separating them. The CDR3 loop is CASSQNKGDEQYF. The CDR3 DNA sequence: TGTGCCAGCTCACAAAATAAAGGGGACGAGCAGTACTTC.

The chain's CDR3 is CASSLGGSPLHF. The CDR3 nucleotides are TGTGCCAGCAGCTTGGGAGGGTCACCCCTCCACTTT. The J gene is TRBJ1-6, the V gene TRBV5-6, with D unclear. CDR1 is SGHDT and CDR2 is YYEEEE in the germline V gene. The length of the CDR3 is 12 residues. Between the trimmed V and J ends, which lost 0 bases and 10 bases, there was a span of 5 bases. Supplemented by reference TRBV5-6 and TRBJ1-6, the full variable domain reads DAGVTQSPTHLIKTRGQQVTLRCSPKSGHDTVSWYQQALGQGPQFIFQYYEEEERQRGNFPDRFSGHQFPNYSSELNVNALLLGDSALYLCASSLGGSPLHFGNGTRLTVT.

The chain employs TRBV28 and TRBJ1-1, with TRBD1 as a possible D gene (6 bases). V was cut by 3 bases and J by 4 bases, with 18 bases left in between. Germline values: CDR1 MDHEN, CDR2 SYDVKM. The CDR3 totals 16 residues. DNA for the CDR3: TGTGCCAGCAGTTTGGAGGTGTGGGGGCTCGGCACTGAAGCTTTCTTT. Translation gives CASSLEVWGLGTEAFF. The whole variable domain, remainder taken from reference TRBV28 and TRBJ1-1, is DVKVTQSSRYLVKRTGEKVFLECVQDMDHENMFWYRQDPGLGLRLIYFSYDVKMKEKGDIPEGYSVSREKKERFSLILESASTNQTSMYLCASSLEVWGLGTEAFFGQGTRLTVV.

The V gene is TRBV21-1, the J gene TRBJ2-5; the listed D gene, TRBD2, was not tested against the DNA. TRBV21-1 is marked as a pseudogene. The CDR3 contains 14 residues. Here the CDR3 reads CASSVVREGETQYF. In nucleotides, the CDR3 is TGTGCCAGCAGCGTTGTCAGGGAGGGAGAGACCCAGTACTTC.

J is TRBJ2-7 and V is TRBV5-6; a weak D match, TRBD1 (6 bases). The V gene lost 3 bases and the J gene lost 5 bases, with 21 bases spanning the gap. CDR3 length: 16 residues. Looked up from germline, CDR1 is SGHDT and CDR2 is YYEEEE. CDR3 nucleotides: TGTGCCAGCAGCTCTCGCGAGGGACAAACTCCCCACGAGCAGTACTTC. Translating gives CASSSREGQTPHEQYF.

This rearrangement joins TRBV4-3 to TRBJ2-2, with 8 bases aligning to TRBD1. Germline trimming cut 6 bases from V and 3 bases from J; bases unmatched to any gene: 3. The CDR3 loop spans 14 amino acids. CDR1 is LGHNA and CDR2 is YSLEER in the germline V gene. The CDR3 nucleotides are TGCGCCAGCAGACAGGGGGGCGACACCGGGGAGCTGTTTTTT. Translated: CASRQGGDTGELFF.

This rearrangement joins TRBV19 to TRBJ2-3; TRBD2 is a possible D gene (6 bases). Trimming took off 1 base at V and 5 bases at J, with 10 bases between the two ends. The CDR3 has 14 residues. Germline V gene data show CDR1 as LNHDA and CDR2 as SQIVND (reference sequence). As DNA, the CDR3 is TGTGCCAGTAGTATAGTGGGCGGGGAAGATACGCAGTATTTT. It translates to CASSIVGGEDTQYF.